This T cell receptor (beta chain) was recovered during a study of T cells in Graves' hyperthyroidism and ophthalmopathy. Fresh peripheral blood, approximately 9.6 ml, yielded the PBMCs. Authors of the study amplified TCR beta CDR3 regions from RNA transcripts. Initially, a first-round RT-PCR of the TCR CDR3 employed the HTBI primer set. TCRdb fed the multiplex PCR reads into MiXCR, producing one record per CDR3 protein. The sample lists more than 500,000 distinct CDR3 sequences; roughly 17% were seen once. This clonotype was observed at least ten times. There are 15 residues in the CDR3. Germline CDR1 reads SGHAT; CDR2 reads FQNNGV. The germline V and J ends were trimmed by 0 bases and 1 base, with 9 bases remaining between them.

The TCR was taken from a woman aged 25 to 45 with Graves' hyperthyroidism. The sequenced sample was blood. The chain carries TRBV11-2 and TRBJ2-5; D gene uncertain. Here the CDR3 reads CASSLDRRIQETQYF. The CDR3 nucleotides are TGTGCCAGCAGCTTAGACCGTCGGATCCAAGAGACCCAGTACTTC.